The 30 T cell receptor beta chains presented below share a single source sample, sequenced in a study of beta chain features in type 1 diabetes. The sequenced template was cDNA made from the entire isolated RNA. Profiling relied on immunoSEQ multiplex PCR, and the TCRdb table lists in-frame clones only, not all of them. In the table there are around 300,000 clones, 7.5% to 9.5% of which are singletons. The sequencing input was central memory CD4+ T cells from blood. These receptors were taken from a woman aged 18-29 years in good health.

The chain joins TRBV28 to TRBJ1-2, with D perhaps TRBD1 (6 bases). This CDR3 contains 15 residues. In germline, CDR1 is MDHEN, CDR2 SYDVKM. Trimming left V 8 bases short and J 3 bases short, with 19 bases between. This CDR3 reads CASDVGTRLHYGYTF. CDR3 nucleotide sequence: TGTGCCAGCGACGTCGGGACACGGCTCCACTATGGCTACACCTTC.

The rearrangement joins TRBV5-1 to TRBJ1-1, with D unclear. The V end lost 2 bases, the J end lost 0 bases, and 8 bases lay between the germline ends. CDR1 and CDR2 (germline): SGHRS, YFSETQ. The CDR3 length is 14 residues. The CDR3 DNA reads TGCGCCAGCAGCTTTTCGTCTATGAACACTGAAGCTTTCTTT. Translated: CASSFSSMNTEAFF.

This clone was observed a few times. This could be a read error, since a much larger clone is one nucleotide away. The V call is TRBV7-2, the J call TRBJ2-5; the D gene is possibly TRBD2 (5 bases). The germline gives CDR1 SGHTA, CDR2 FQGNSA. CDR3 length: 15 amino acids. Trimming removed 6 bases at V and 4 bases at J, with 18 bases between. CDR3 residues: CASRPEPGSRETQYF. The CDR3 DNA sequence: TGTGCCAGCAGGCCCGAGCCGGGGTCCAGAGAGACCCAGTACTTC.

The chain joins TRBV11-3 to TRBJ2-3; 10 bases map to TRBD2. The V segment lost 5 bases and the J segment 2 bases; nucleotides outside the gene matches: 13. The CDR3 length is 18 residues. The germline CDR1 and CDR2 sequences are SGHNT and YENEEA. The CDR3: CASSQGRESGGVTDTQYF. The CDR3 bases are TGTGCCAGCAGCCAAGGCCGGGAGAGCGGGGGGGTCACAGATACGCAGTATTTT.

This clone was seen a handful of times. This chain uses TRBV7-2 with TRBJ2-3, with 9 bases matching TRBD2. Germline V gene sequence: CDR1 SGHTA, CDR2 FQGNSA. This CDR3 has 14 residues. J was trimmed by 6 bases and V by 3 bases; bases with no gene match: 4. CDR3 sequence reads: CASSFSGSLDTQYF. CDR3 nucleotides: TGTGCCAGCAGCTTTAGCGGGAGCCTGGATACGCAGTATTTT.

This clone was picked up many times. The J gene is TRBJ1-1, the V gene TRBV15, with D tentatively TRBD1 (6 bases). The CDR3 sequence is 15 residues long. Germline CDR1 LNHNV, CDR2 YYDKDF (reference sequence). V lost 3 bases, J lost 6 bases, and 17 bases lay in between. The CDR3 spells CATSSGGQGRAEAFF. DNA of the CDR3: TGTGCCACCAGCAGTGGGGGTCAGGGGAGGGCTGAAGCTTTCTTT. Combining the CDR3 with reference TRBV15 and TRBJ1-1 gives the whole variable domain DAMVIQNPRYQVTQFGKPVTLSCSQTLNHNVMYWYQQKSSQAPKLLFHYYDKDFNNEADTPDNFQSRRPNTSFCFLDIRSPGLGDTAMYLCATSSGGQGRAEAFFGQGTRLTVV.

This clone was detected ten times or more. The chain carries TRBV29-1 and TRBJ2-4; D gene ambiguous. This CDR3 has 12 residues. Trimming removed 4 bases from V and 6 bases from J, with 10 bases in between. The germline V gene has CDR1 SQVTM and CDR2 ANQGSEA. The CDR3 nucleotides read TGCAGCGTTGTTTTCGGACCAAACATTCAGTACTTC. It codes for CSVVFGPNIQYF.

The table lists this clone with many counts. This chain uses TRBV5-1 with TRBJ2-5, with D possibly matching TRBD1 (5 bases). This CDR3 is 14 amino acids long. Trimming shortened V by 0 bases and J by 2 bases, and 8 bases separated the two germline ends. Germline CDR1 and CDR2: SGHRS and YFSETQ. The CDR3 spells CASSLGTSQETQYF. CDR3 bases: TGCGCCAGCAGCTTGGGGACATCTCAAGAGACCCAGTACTTC.

This clone was detected many times. This chain links TRBV15 with TRBJ2-7, with TRBD2 matching 9 bases. The CDR3 length is 14 residues. V lost 0 bases to trimming and J lost 4 bases; unmatched junction nucleotides: 1. CDR1 is LNHNV, CDR2 YYDKDF, per germline (reference sequence). In nucleotides, the CDR3 is TGTGCCACCAGCAGAGATCTAGCGGGGTACGAGCAGTACGTC. Translated, it gives CATSRDLAGYEQYV.

This chain uses TRBV5-4 with TRBJ2-1, with D maybe TRBD1 (5 bases). In germline, CDR1 is SGHNT, CDR2 YYREEE (reference sequence). V was clipped by 4 bases and J by 0 bases, with 11 bases between them. The CDR3 loop spans 15 amino acids. CDR3 DNA sequence: TGTGCCAGCAGCCAACCGCAGGGCTCCTACAATGAGCAGTTCTTC. It codes for CASSQPQGSYNEQFF.

V gene TRBV15 combines with J gene TRBJ2-7; no definite D call. The CDR3 is 14 residues long. V lost 0 bases and J 3 bases, leaving 9 bases between the germline ends. Germline lookup yields CDR1 LNHNV and CDR2 YYDKDF (reference sequence). Written as DNA, the CDR3 is TGTGCCACCAGCAGAGATCTCGGTAGCTACGAGCAGTACTTC. Translated, it gives CATSRDLGSYEQYF.

This chain connects TRBV6-5 to TRBJ2-7; the D gene is possibly TRBD1 (6 bases). CDR3 length: 12 residues. CDR1 and CDR2 (germline): MNHEY, SVGAGI. The V gene lost 6 bases and the J gene lost 6 bases, with 12 bases spanning the gap. The CDR3 DNA is TGTGCCAGCAGCCGAACAGGGAGCGAGCAGTACTTC. This sequence encodes CASSRTGSEQYF.

V usage is TRBV14 and J usage is TRBJ2-3; D not resolved. The CDR3 length is 13 residues. Trimming cost V 5 bases and J 8 bases, with 14 bases left between them. Germline CDR1 SGHDN, CDR2 FVKESK. The CDR3 DNA follows: TGTGCCAGCAGCTCCCGCCAAGGTGGTACGCAGTATTTT. Its translation is CASSSRQGGTQYF.

This clone was picked up a small number of times. The chain is built from TRBV7-6 and TRBJ2-1, with 10 bases lining up with TRBD2. CDR3 length: 15 residues. V trimming: 3 bases; J trimming: 9 bases; junction bases outside the gene matches: 8. CDR1 and CDR2 from the germline V gene are SGHVS and FNYEAQ. CDR3 coding DNA: TGTGCCAGCAGCTTTGCTAGCGGGAGATTAGTTGAGCAGTTCTTC. It codes for CASSFASGRLVEQFF.

This clone came up a few times. CDR3 region: CASSLRQGSSTGELFF. The CDR3, as DNA: TGTGCCAGCAGCCTACGACAGGGATCATCCACCGGGGAGCTGTTTTTT. This chain uses TRBV11-1 with TRBJ2-2, with TRBD1 matching over 7 bases. V dropped 5 bases and J dropped 4; count of bases not matched to a gene: 10. The CDR3 consists of 16 residues. Germline lookup yields CDR1 SGHAT and CDR2 FQDESV (reference sequence).

This clone was found a few times. The CDR3 bases are TGTGCCAGCAGCTTGCCATGGAGCTCCTACAATGAGCAGTTCTTC. Translated: CASSLPWSSYNEQFF. The V call is TRBV5-4, the J call TRBJ2-1; D remains unclear. The CDR3 is made up of 15 amino acids. From germline, CDR1 is SGHNT and CDR2 YYREEE (reference sequence). Trimming removed 1 base from V and 0 bases from J, with 8 bases in between.

This chain uses TRBV19 with TRBJ2-1; possible D gene TRBD2, 6 bases. This CDR3 is built from 16 residues. Looked up from germline, CDR1 is LNHDA and CDR2 is SQIVND (reference sequence). V lost 1 base and J lost 2, with 12 bases in between. CDR3 loop: CASSIAWRGPYNEQFF. CDR3 DNA sequence: TGTGCCAGTAGTATAGCGTGGCGGGGTCCCTACAATGAGCAGTTCTTC.

The chain has TRBV29-1 and TRBJ2-5; 9 bases line up with TRBD1. The end of the DNA aligns better with TRBJ2-7, so the J call may be wrong. From germline, CDR1 is SQVTM and CDR2 ANQGSEA. The CDR3 is 14 residues long. The CDR3 reads CSVQAGTGHYEQYF. DNA of the CDR3: TGCAGCGTACAAGCCGGGACAGGGCACTACGAGCAGTACTTC.

This clone has a count of ten or more. The chain carries TRBV5-4 and TRBJ2-1, with D possibly being TRBD2 (5 bases). The V end lost 2 bases, the J end lost 7 bases, and 19 bases lay between the germline ends. This CDR3 spans 16 amino acids. Germline values: CDR1 SGHNT, CDR2 YYREEE (reference sequence). This CDR3 is CASSFPTGSDRNEQFF. CDR3 DNA sequence: TGTGCCAGCAGCTTCCCCACGGGATCCGATCGGAATGAGCAGTTCTTC.

V gene TRBV29-1 combines with J gene TRBJ2-7; tentatively, D is TRBD1 or TRBD2 (7 bases each). CDR3 length equals 13 residues. Germline V gene data show CDR1 as SQVTM and CDR2 as ANQGSEA. Trimming took off 6 bases at V and 6 bases at J, with 18 bases between the two ends. The CDR3: CSVQGGAKGEQYF. CDR3 nucleotide sequence: TGCAGCGTCCAGGGGGGGGCGAAAGGCGAGCAGTACTTC.

The rearrangement joins TRBV19 to TRBJ2-3; 11 bases match TRBD2. Trimming removed 2 bases from V and 0 bases from J; junction bases left unmatched: 4. This CDR3 region has 17 residues. Germline V gene sequence: CDR1 LNHDA, CDR2 SQIVND (reference sequence). DNA of the CDR3: TGTGCCAGTAGTATATTCGGGACTAGCGGTAGCACAGATACGCAGTATTTT. Its protein product is CASSIFGTSGSTDTQYF.

The chain is built from TRBV15 and TRBJ2-1, with D perhaps matching TRBD1 or TRBD2 (5 bases each). Trimming cost V 2 bases and J 4 bases, with 15 bases left between them. From germline, CDR1 is LNHNV and CDR2 YYDKDF (reference sequence). This CDR3 comprises 16 residues. This CDR3 is CATSRPTRGVYNEQFF. The CDR3 DNA reads as TGTGCCACCAGCAGACCCACGAGAGGGGTATACAATGAGCAGTTCTTC.

V is TRBV5-1 and J is TRBJ2-3; the D call may be TRBD1 or TRBD2 (5 bases each). This CDR3 region has 13 residues. Germline CDR1 SGHRS, CDR2 YFSETQ. V lost 1 base and J 6 bases, leaving 9 bases between the germline ends. Here the CDR3 reads CASSLTGGDTQYF. The CDR3 nucleotides are TGCGCCAGCAGCTTGACAGGCGGGGATACGCAGTATTTT.

This clone has more than one count but fewer than ten. Other DNA sequences in this specimen translate into the identical CDR3. The chain uses TRBV18 and TRBJ1-1, with D perhaps TRBD1 (6 bases). The CDR3 runs to 14 residues. CDR1 is KGHSH and CDR2 is LQKENI in the germline V gene. V shed 3 bases and J shed 4 bases, with 12 bases lying between them. Here the CDR3 DNA reads TGTGCCAGCTCACCCGCGAGGGGGGGCACTGAAGCTTTCTTT. This gives the protein CASSPARGGTEAFF.

This clone was observed a handful of times. The chain is built from TRBV30 and TRBJ1-2; the D gene is possibly TRBD1 (5 bases). Per the germline V gene, CDR1 is GTSNPN and CDR2 is SVGIG (reference sequence). The CDR3 covers 12 residues. The V and J ends lost 0 bases and 3 bases respectively, with 5 bases between them. The CDR3: CAWSVGDYGYTF. DNA of the CDR3: TGTGCCTGGAGTGTGGGGGACTATGGCTACACCTTC. The full variable domain, in which reference TRBV30 and TRBJ1-2 provide the parts outside the CDR3, is SQTIHQWPATLVQPVGSPLSLECTVEGTSNPNLYWYRQAAGRGLQLLFYSVGIGQISSEVPQNLSASRPQDRQFILSSKKLLLSDSGFYLCAWSVGDYGYTFGSGTRLTVV.

The J gene is TRBJ2-7, the V gene TRBV4-2; D call uncertain. Trimming took 0 bases from V and 6 from J, leaving 3 bases between them. Germline V gives CDR1 LGHNA, CDR2 YNFKEQ. This CDR3 has 11 residues. The CDR3 here is CASSQDIEQYV. The CDR3 region has the DNA TGTGCCAGCAGCCAAGATATCGAGCAGTACGTC.

The chain couples TRBV7-2 to TRBJ2-7, with D hard to call. CDR1 is SGHTA, CDR2 FQGNSA, per germline. The CDR3 consists of 15 residues. V dropped 6 bases and J dropped 2 bases, with 17 bases sitting between them. DNA for the CDR3: TGTGCCAGCAGAGCTGGTGTACCCTGGACCTACGAGCAGTACTTC. Its translation is CASRAGVPWTYEQYF.

V and J are TRBV18 and TRBJ2-1, with TRBD2 identical over 10 bases. There are 14 residues in the CDR3. Trimming took 5 bases from V and 9 from J; bases not matched to a gene: 7. The germline CDR1 and CDR2 sequences are KGHSH and LQKENI. CDR3 sequence reads: CASSGGLAEGEQFF. CDR3 nucleotides: TGTGCCAGCTCAGGAGGACTAGCGGAAGGTGAGCAGTTCTTC. Full variable domain (outside the CDR3, taken from reference TRBV18 and TRBJ2-1): NAGVMQNPRHLVRRRGQEARLRCSPMKGHSHVYWYRQLPEEGLKFMVYLQKENIIDESGMPKERFSAEFPKEGPSILRIQQVVRGDSAAYFCASSGGLAEGEQFFGPGTRLTVL.

There are a few counts of this clone. This chain uses TRBV2 with TRBJ1-5; 9 bases agree with TRBD1. Trimming at V came to 6 bases and at J to 4 bases, leaving 13 bases not matched to a gene. CDR1 is SNHLY, CDR2 FYNNEI, per germline. The CDR3 consists of 17 residues. The CDR3 region has the DNA TGTGCCAGCAGGAAACTAGGACAGGGGATGAGAAATCAGCCCCAGCATTTT. The encoded protein is CASRKLGQGMRNQPQHF. Full variable domain (remainder filled in from reference TRBV2 and TRBJ1-5): EPEVTQTPSHQVTQMGQEVILRCVPISNHLYFYWYRQILGQKVEFLVSFYNNEISEKSEIFDDQFSVERPDGSNFTLKIRSTKLEDSAMYFCASRKLGQGMRNQPQHFGDGTRLSIL.

This clone was observed many times. The V and J genes are TRBV7-2 and TRBJ2-5; tentatively, D is TRBD2 (6 bases). In germline, CDR1 is SGHTA, CDR2 FQGNSA. The CDR3 consists of 14 residues. With 5 bases removed from V and 5 bases from J, the gap between germline ends came to 15 bases. CDR3 amino acids: CASSRAGNSETQYF. The CDR3 DNA sequence: TGTGCCAGCAGCCGCGCGGGGAACTCGGAGACCCAGTACTTC.